Following are 21 T cell receptor beta chains from one sample sequenced in a study of T cells after yellow fever vaccination. TCRdb fed the 5' RACE reads into MiXCR, producing one record per CDR3 protein. The sample holds under 550,000 distinct CDR3 sequences, less than 25% seen once. The specimen was PBMCs, collected less than 25 days after the first yellow fever vaccination. The receptor source for this set is a man younger than 35 who received the YFV17D yellow fever vaccine.

This clonotype was seen a handful of times. V usage is TRBV5-1 and J usage is TRBJ2-1; TRBD2 is a possible D gene (7 bases). Germline V gene lookup returns CDR1 SGHRS and CDR2 YFSETQ. V lost 5 bases and J 6 bases, leaving 12 bases between the germline ends. The CDR3 contains 13 residues. In nucleotides, the CDR3 is TGCGCCAGCAGGGGGGGGCCCAGCAATGAGCAGTTCTTC. Encoded protein: CASRGGPSNEQFF.

There are a few counts of this clonotype. The chain joins TRBV4-1 to TRBJ1-5; D uncertain. With 0 bases removed from V and 0 bases from J, the gap between germline ends came to 6 bases. CDR1 and CDR2 from the germline V gene are MGHRA and YSYEKL. The CDR3 runs 15 residues. The DNA for the CDR3 is TGCGCCAGCAGCCAAGAACCTTATAGCAATCAGCCCCAGCATTTT. Translating it yields CASSQEPYSNQPQHF.

V is TRBV5-1 and J is TRBJ2-7; 10 nucleotides match TRBD1. Germline CDR1 SGHRS, CDR2 YFSETQ. This CDR3 is 14 amino acids long. CDR3 region: CPSSFGTGDYEQYV. The CDR3 DNA reads as TGCCCCAGCAGCTTTGGGACAGGGGATTACGAGCAGTACGTC.

This clonotype came up a few times. The V and J genes are TRBV4-1 and TRBJ1-1, with D possibly matching TRBD1 (5 bases). CDR3 length: 15 amino acids. Germline V gene lookup returns CDR1 MGHRA and CDR2 YSYEKL. The germline V and J ends were trimmed by 9 bases and 0 bases, with 17 bases remaining between them. The CDR3 protein is CASRGLAGLNTEAFF. The CDR3 DNA reads as TGCGCCAGTAGGGGATTGGCGGGGTTGAACACTGAAGCTTTCTTT.

This clonotype was observed a few times. The chain uses TRBV6-6 and TRBJ1-2; D remains ambiguous. Trimming cost V 6 bases and J 6 bases, with 14 bases left between them. The CDR3 extends over 13 amino acids. Germline values: CDR1 MNHNY, CDR2 SVGAGI (reference sequence). CDR3 in amino acids: CASRKSQSHGYTF. For the CDR3, the DNA is TGTGCCAGCAGAAAATCACAGTCCCATGGCTACACCTTC.

The chain couples TRBV5-1 to TRBJ2-1; 10 bases are shared with TRBD2. CDR3 length: 15 amino acids. Per the germline V gene, CDR1 is SGHRS and CDR2 is YFSETQ. The ends lost 6 bases at V and 12 bases at J; junction bases unmatched: 15. In nucleotides, the CDR3 is TGCGCCAGCAAAGTTAGCGGGGGGCCCGGGGGGTCGCAGTTCTTC. Its protein product is CASKVSGGPGGSQFF.

This clonotype was seen more than once but under ten times. The V and J genes are TRBV18 and TRBJ1-2; D remains unclear. Germline CDR1 is KGHSH and CDR2 is LQKENI. V was cut by 2 bases and J by 1 base, with 8 bases left in between. The CDR3 runs to 14 residues. In nucleotides, the CDR3 is TGTGCCAGCTCACCAAGGACGGATAACTATGGCTACACCTTC. Translation: CASSPRTDNYGYTF.

The chain joins TRBV5-1 to TRBJ2-5; D remains unclear. V shed 0 bases and J shed 7 bases, with 13 bases lying between them. Germline assignment: CDR1 SGHRS and CDR2 YFSETQ. The CDR3 has 14 residues. The CDR3 here is CASSLVGSTGTQYF. As DNA, the CDR3 is TGCGCCAGCAGCTTGGTGGGCTCTACTGGGACCCAGTACTTC.

This clonotype was observed a handful of times. CDR3 protein: CATSLAGGGEQYV. The CDR3, as DNA: TGTGCCACCAGCTTAGCCGGGGGGGGCGAGCAGTACGTC. The chain has TRBV15 and TRBJ2-7; TRBD2 matches at 8 bases. Germline V gene sequence: CDR1 LNHNV, CDR2 YYDKDF (reference sequence). V dropped 5 bases and J dropped 6; count of bases not matched to a gene: 6. This CDR3 contains 13 residues.

The CDR3 region is CASSLTGNGANVLTF. The CDR3 DNA follows: TGCGCCAGCAGCCTGACAGGGAATGGGGCCAACGTCCTGACTTTC. The genes are TRBV5-1 and TRBJ2-6; 7 bases are a match to TRBD1. Germline-derived CDR1 and CDR2 are SGHRS and YFSETQ. Trimming removed 4 bases from V and 3 bases from J; junction bases left unmatched: 4. CDR3 length: 15 amino acids.

This clonotype was detected only a few times. The CDR3 sequence is CASSADRRDTQYF. The CDR3 nucleotides read TGTGCCAGCAGCGCGGACAGGAGGGATACGCAGTATTTT. This chain links TRBV5-5 with TRBJ2-3; 7 nucleotides align to TRBD1. Germline-derived CDR1 and CDR2 are SGHKS and YYEKEE (reference sequence). CDR3 length equals 13 residues. The V segment lost 4 bases and the J segment 6 bases; nucleotides outside the gene matches: 5.

The chain employs TRBV5-6 and TRBJ2-5, with D unclear. CDR3 length equals 12 residues. Trimming removed 2 bases from V and 5 bases from J, with 7 bases in between. Germline V CDR1 and CDR2: SGHDT, YYEEEE. This chain's CDR3 is CASSFQLETQYF. In DNA form, the CDR3 reads TGTGCCAGCAGCTTCCAGCTGGAGACCCAGTACTTC.

V is TRBV7-2 and J is TRBJ2-3, with 9 bases fitting TRBD2. The germline V gene encodes CDR1 SGHTA and CDR2 FQGNSA. J was trimmed by 2 bases and V by 5 bases; bases with no gene match: 8. The CDR3 is made up of 16 amino acids. CDR3 region: CASSLLSGGSTDTQYF. DNA for the CDR3: TGTGCCAGCAGCCTACTTAGCGGGGGTTCCACAGATACGCAGTATTTT. Filled out from reference TRBV7-2 and TRBJ2-3, the complete variable domain reads GAGVSQSPSNKVTEKGKDVELRCDPISGHTALYWYRQSLGQGLEFLIYFQGNSAPDKSGLPSDRFSAERTGGSVSTLTIQRTQQEDSAVYLCASSLLSGGSTDTQYFGPGTRLTVL.

The CDR3 protein is CASSQGQSYEQYV. The CDR3, as DNA: TGTGCCAGCAGCCAGGGACAGTCCTACGAGCAGTACGTC. The rearrangement joins TRBV6-2 or TRBV6-3 to TRBJ2-7; TRBD1 aligns across 7 bases. Germline V gene lookup returns CDR1 MNHEY and CDR2 SVGEGT. The CDR3 loop spans 13 amino acids. The V gene end was trimmed by 6 bases and the J gene end by 1 base; junction bases not matched to a gene: 3.

J is TRBJ1-5 and V is TRBV20-1, with D tentatively TRBD1 (6 bases). CDR3 length: 13 residues. Between the trimmed V and J ends, which lost 2 bases and 7 bases, there was a span of 12 bases. The V gene's germline CDR1 is DFQATT and CDR2 SNEGSKA (reference sequence). The CDR3 sequence is CSARSGGGQPQHF. The CDR3 nucleotides are TGCAGTGCTAGATCGGGGGGCGGCCAGCCCCAGCATTTT.

The chain is built from TRBV7-2 and TRBJ1-1; D ambiguous. The CDR3 extends over 15 amino acids. Between the trimmed V and J ends, which lost 4 bases and 0 bases, there was a span of 12 bases. Germline V gives CDR1 SGHTA, CDR2 FQGNSA. In nucleotides, the CDR3 is TGTGCCAGCAGCTCGACCGGGGTTCTGAACACTGAAGCTTTCTTT. Protein: CASSSTGVLNTEAFF.

The chain recombines TRBV20-1 with TRBJ1-4; tentative D call: TRBD1 (6 bases). Trimming removed 6 bases at V and 5 bases at J, with 19 bases between. This CDR3 contains 15 residues. CDR1 and CDR2 from the germline V gene are DFQATT and SNEGSKA (reference sequence). This chain's CDR3 is CSARQAGLVNEKLFF. The CDR3 DNA follows: TGCAGTGCCAGACAGGCGGGTTTGGTAAATGAAAAACTGTTTTTT.

The chain carries TRBV6-1 and TRBJ2-1, with D perhaps TRBD2 (7 bases). The length of the CDR3 is 16 residues. Germline CDR1 MNHNS, CDR2 SASEGT. V lost 5 bases and J 3 bases, leaving 17 bases between the germline ends. The CDR3 DNA reads as TGTGCCAGCAGTCCCGAGGCGGGGGCCGTCTACAATGAGCAGTTCTTC. Its translation: CASSPEAGAVYNEQFF.

This clonotype was detected only a few times. The CDR3 DNA is TGTGCCAGCAGTTTAATGGGGGGCTCGAACACTGAAGCTTTCTTT. This translates into CASSLMGGSNTEAFF. This rearrangement joins TRBV12-3 or TRBV12-4 to TRBJ1-1; D is perhaps TRBD1 (6 bases). The CDR3 runs 15 residues. Trimming removed 2 bases at V and 1 base at J, with 11 bases between.

The CDR3 DNA reads as TGTGCCAGCAGCCTCACAGGGCCGGGTCAGCCCCAGCATTTT. It specifies CASSLTGPGQPQHF. This sequence joins TRBV12-3 or TRBV12-4 and TRBJ1-5; D might be TRBD1 (6 bases). The ends were cut back, 6 bases at V and 6 bases at J, with 15 bases in the middle. The CDR3 sequence is 14 residues long.

V gene TRBV6-2 or TRBV6-3 combines with J gene TRBJ2-5; TRBD1 might be the D (6 bases). Trimming removed 9 bases at V and 0 bases at J, with 20 bases between. Germline CDR1 is MNHEY and CDR2 is SVGEGT. CDR3 length: 16 amino acids. This CDR3 reads CASQPLEDSHQETQYF. CDR3 nucleotide sequence: TGTGCCAGTCAGCCTCTTGAGGACAGTCACCAAGAGACCCAGTACTTC.